Following are 21 T cell receptor beta chains from one sample sequenced in a study of blood T cell repertoires in COVID-19. Profiled with immunoSEQ multiplex PCR; TCRdb holds only in-frame clones, not every one. Of almost 300,000 clones listed, more than 75% are singletons. Sequenced input: peripheral blood. The receptors here all came from a man aged 70-80 years with acute or convalescent COVID-19.

The chain has TRBV30 and TRBJ2-1; D unclear. V lost 4 bases, J lost 6 bases, and 10 bases lay in between. In germline, CDR1 is GTSNPN, CDR2 SVGIG (reference sequence). The CDR3 consists of 12 residues. The chain's CDR3 is CAWNEALNEQFF. In nucleotides, the CDR3 is TGTGCCTGGAATGAGGCACTCAATGAGCAGTTCTTC. Full variable domain (remainder filled in from reference TRBV30 and TRBJ2-1): SQTIHQWPATLVQPVGSPLSLECTVEGTSNPNLYWYRQAAGRGLQLLFYSVGIGQISSEVPQNLSASRPQDRQFILSSKKLLLSDSGFYLCAWNEALNEQFFGPGTRLTVL.

A few counts support this clone. The chain combines TRBV6-6 with TRBJ1-6; TRBD1 matches 7 bases. The CDR3 totals 12 residues. Trimming cost V 6 bases and J 10 bases; bases outside gene matches: 3. Germline lookup yields CDR1 MNHNY and CDR2 SVGAGI (reference sequence). The CDR3 DNA sequence: TGTGCCAGCAGCATACAGGGGTCACCCCTCCACTTT. Translating it yields CASSIQGSPLHF.

The chain combines TRBV2 with TRBJ2-1, with D possibly matching TRBD2 (6 bases). Trimming removed 7 bases from V and 5 bases from J, with 12 bases in between. This CDR3 is built from 13 residues. CDR1 SNHLY and CDR2 FYNNEI come from the germline V gene. CDR3 coding DNA: TGTGCCAGCAAAGGCGGGGCAAACAATGAGCAGTTCTTC. Protein sequence: CASKGGANNEQFF.

This chain joins TRBV28 and TRBJ2-3; TRBD1 matches at 7 bases. The CDR3 spans 14 residues. The V gene end was trimmed by 6 bases and the J gene end by 2 bases; junction bases not matched to a gene: 5. Germline-derived CDR1 and CDR2 are MDHEN and SYDVKM. This chain's CDR3 is CASRAGTDTDTQYF. CDR3 nucleotides: TGTGCCAGCAGGGCCGGGACAGACACAGATACGCAGTATTTT. The entire variable domain, with the rest obtained from reference TRBV28 and TRBJ2-3, is as follows: DVKVTQSSRYLVKRTGEKVFLECVQDMDHENMFWYRQDPGLGLRLIYFSYDVKMKEKGDIPEGYSVSREKKERFSLILESASTNQTSMYLCASRAGTDTDTQYFGPGTRLTVL.

The chain joins TRBV7-8 to TRBJ1-1; D is unresolved. The V gene's germline CDR1 is SGHVS and CDR2 FQNEAQ. Trimming stripped 2 bases from V and 3 bases from J, with 7 bases between. The CDR3 spans 13 residues. The CDR3 here is CASSLLLDTEAFF. In DNA form, the CDR3 reads TGTGCCAGCAGCTTACTACTTGACACTGAAGCTTTCTTT. Variable domain in full (rest from reference TRBV7-8 and TRBJ1-1): GAGVSQSPRYKVAKRGQDVALRCDPISGHVSLFWYQQALGQGPEFLTYFQNEAQLDKSGLPSDRFFAERPEGSVSTLKIQRTQQEDSAVYLCASSLLLDTEAFFGQGTRLTVV.

V usage is TRBV10-3 and J usage is TRBJ2-1; D may be TRBD2 (5 bases). Germline lookup yields CDR1 ENHRY and CDR2 SYGVKD. V lost 7 bases, J lost 5 bases, and 21 bases lay in between. CDR3 size: 16 residues. The CDR3 DNA reads TGTGCCATCACTCCAACTCGGCTGGACGGGGACAATGAGCAGTTCTTC. Its translation: CAITPTRLDGDNEQFF.

This chain uses TRBV28 with TRBJ2-2; D unresolved. The CDR3 is made up of 12 amino acids. The V gene lost 2 bases and the J gene lost 6 bases, with 4 bases spanning the gap. Per germline, CDR1 MDHEN and CDR2 SYDVKM. CDR3 sequence reads: CASSLGPGELFF. CDR3 DNA sequence: TGTGCCAGCAGTTTAGGGCCCGGGGAGCTGTTTTTT.

This clone was seen only a few times. This chain links TRBV18 with TRBJ1-5, with 10 bases aligning to TRBD1. Germline-derived CDR1 and CDR2 are KGHSH and LQKENI. The CDR3 totals 16 residues. V shed 6 bases and J 0 bases; nucleotides not matched to a gene: 5. The CDR3 loop reads CASSPGTGDSNQPQHF. The CDR3 DNA reads TGTGCCAGCTCTCCCGGGACAGGGGATAGCAATCAGCCCCAGCATTTT.

The CDR3 is CASSLDWTSGYTF. The CDR3 DNA reads TGTGCCAGCAGCTTAGACTGGACAAGTGGCTACACCTTC. J is TRBJ1-2 and V is TRBV7-2; possible D gene TRBD1, 5 bases. V lost 1 base and J lost 7, with 10 bases in between. This CDR3 has 13 amino acids. CDR1 SGHTA and CDR2 FQGNSA come from the germline V gene.

The rearrangement uses TRBV6-5 and TRBJ2-2; D is perhaps TRBD1 (5 bases). The CDR3 sequence is 15 residues long. Germline CDR1 and CDR2: MNHEY and SVGAGI. V was clipped by 2 bases and J by 4 bases, with 11 bases between them. The CDR3 region is CASSYRGWGTGELFF. In DNA, the CDR3 is TGTGCCAGCAGTTACAGGGGTTGGGGCACCGGGGAGCTGTTTTTT.

V and J are TRBV7-2 and TRBJ1-1; tentatively, D is TRBD1 (6 bases). Trimming took 1 base from V and 3 from J, leaving 9 bases between them. This CDR3 region has 14 residues. Germline assignment: CDR1 SGHTA and CDR2 FQGNSA. In DNA form, the CDR3 reads TGTGCCAGCAGCTTAGGGACAGCTTACACTGAAGCTTTCTTT. Residues: CASSLGTAYTEAFF.

The chain carries TRBV6-6 and TRBJ1-1; weak D call: TRBD1 (6 bases). Germline V gene lookup returns CDR1 MNHNY and CDR2 SVGAGI (reference sequence). Trimming left V 6 bases short and J 6 bases short, with 14 bases between. The CDR3 is 13 amino acids. The CDR3 is CASRTQGIAEAFF. The CDR3 DNA follows: TGTGCCAGCAGAACACAGGGTATTGCTGAAGCTTTCTTT.

The gene calls are TRBV19 and TRBJ1-1, with D maybe TRBD1 (5 bases). This CDR3 has 14 residues. V lost 4 bases to trimming and J lost 7 bases, with 16 bases between them. The germline V gene encodes CDR1 LNHDA and CDR2 SQIVND (reference sequence). CDR3 DNA: TGTGCCAGTAGTACCAAAGGGGCCCTACTTGAAGCTTTCTTT. This gives the protein CASSTKGALLEAFF.

This clone appeared a few times. This chain links TRBV28 with TRBJ2-5; 8 nucleotides agree with TRBD2. The CDR3 runs to 13 residues. V lost 4 bases to trimming and J lost 7 bases; unmatched junction nucleotides: 5. Germline V gives CDR1 MDHEN, CDR2 SYDVKM. The chain's CDR3 is CASSSPGGGTQYF. The CDR3 DNA reads as TGTGCCAGCAGTTCCCCCGGGGGGGGGACCCAGTACTTC. Based on the CDR3 plus reference TRBV28 and TRBJ2-5, the full variable domain is DVKVTQSSRYLVKRTGEKVFLECVQDMDHENMFWYRQDPGLGLRLIYFSYDVKMKEKGDIPEGYSVSREKKERFSLILESASTNQTSMYLCASSSPGGGTQYFGPGTRLLVL.

The rearrangement links TRBV29-1 to TRBJ2-7; tentative D call: TRBD2 (6 bases). The V gene lost 7 bases and the J gene lost 6 bases, with 19 bases spanning the gap. The CDR3 covers 13 residues. The V gene's germline CDR1 is SQVTM and CDR2 ANQGSEA. The CDR3 is CSAGLNRVGEQYF. The CDR3 DNA follows: TGCAGCGCCGGACTAAATCGGGTTGGCGAGCAGTACTTC.

The rearrangement joins TRBV3-1 (or the pseudogene TRBV3-2) to TRBJ2-5; 7 bases are a match to TRBD1. Germline V gene data show CDR1 as LGHDT and CDR2 as YNNKEL (reference sequence). The CDR3 runs 15 residues. With 0 bases clipped from V and 3 bases from J, the junction kept 4 bases outside the gene matches. CDR3 amino acids: CASSQDRQGEETQYF. The CDR3 coding sequence is TGTGCCAGCAGCCAAGATCGGCAGGGGGAAGAGACCCAGTACTTC.

The gene calls are TRBV28 and TRBJ2-1; 8 bases map to TRBD2. This CDR3 spans 15 amino acids. The germline CDR1 and CDR2 sequences are MDHEN and SYDVKM. J gave up 5 bases and V 4 bases, and 7 bases lay outside the gene matches. CDR3 in amino acids: CASSYLAGAHNEQFF. CDR3 DNA sequence: TGTGCCAGCAGTTACCTAGCGGGTGCGCACAATGAGCAGTTCTTC.

The CDR3 sequence is CASSQVGAGGDQYF. CDR3 DNA: TGTGCCAGCAGCCAAGTAGGAGCGGGAGGGGATCAGTACTTC. This chain links TRBV3-1 (or the pseudogene TRBV3-2) with TRBJ2-7; 10 bases are a match to TRBD2. The ends lost 1 base at V and 10 bases at J; junction bases unmatched: 7. The CDR3 consists of 14 residues. From germline, CDR1 is LGHDT and CDR2 YNNKEL (reference sequence).

J is TRBJ2-5 and V is TRBV27; the D gene is possibly TRBD1 (5 bases). Per the germline V gene, CDR1 is MNHEY and CDR2 is SMNVEV (reference sequence). Trimming removed 5 bases from V and 5 bases from J, with 12 bases in between. This CDR3 spans 13 amino acids. The CDR3 DNA sequence: TGTGCCAGCAGTCTCCTACCAGGGGAGACCCAGTACTTC. It specifies CASSLLPGETQYF.

The V gene is TRBV19, the J gene TRBJ1-1; possibly TRBD1 for D (5 bases). The CDR3 spans 13 residues. Trimming cost V 10 bases and J 0 bases, with 12 bases left between them. Looked up from germline, CDR1 is LNHDA and CDR2 is SQIVND (reference sequence). CDR3 sequence (DNA): TGTGCCACCAGGGCTGGGCTGAACACTGAAGCTTTCTTT. Protein sequence: CATRAGLNTEAFF.

The V gene is TRBV9, the J gene TRBJ2-1; 7 bases are shared with TRBD2. The ends lost 1 base at V and 5 bases at J; junction bases unmatched: 9. CDR1 is SGDLS and CDR2 is YYNGEE in the germline V gene. The CDR3 has 16 residues. In DNA form, the CDR3 reads TGTGCCAGCAGCGTATATCGGGGGGAGGTGAACAATGAGCAGTTCTTC. As protein: CASSVYRGEVNNEQFF.